This T cell receptor (beta chain) was found in a study of shared clonotypes between healthy human individuals. J gave up 1 base and V 3 bases, and 1 base lay outside the gene matches. The CDR3 spans 14 residues. CDR1 is LNHDA and CDR2 is SQIVND in the germline V gene (reference sequence). Study-wide findings and caveats: Against clonotypes common to all four donors, non-shared ones had lower generation probabilities.

Concerning this clone itself: Antigen specificity is unknown. The sample carries other DNA sequences with the same CDR3.

The authors distributed each subset's genomic DNA evenly over several immunoSEQ plates. Assay used: immunoSEQ multiplex PCR; TCRdb lists only in-frame clones, some missing. The sample records under 1 million clones, 90% to 97% being singletons. Naive-designated CD8 cells lacked CD45RO, were positively enriched for CCR7, and omitted terminally differentiated effector memory CD45RA+ cells. The sequence derives from a man in his thirties or forties in good health. The rearrangement links TRBV19 to TRBJ2-7; TRBD1 matches 9 bases. The specimen sequenced was naive CD8+ T cells sorted from blood. The CDR3 DNA reads as TGTGCCAGTAGTATCGGACAGGGGTCCTACGAGCAGTACTTC. Its translation is CASSIGQGSYEQYF. The variable domain in full, completed from reference TRBV19 and TRBJ2-7, reads DGGITQSPKYLFRKEGQNVTLSCEQNLNHDAMYWYRQDPGQGLRLIYYSQIVNDFQKGDIAEGYSVSREKKESFPLTVTSAQKNPTAFYLCASSIGQGSYEQYFGPGTRLTVT.